These T cell receptor beta chains were read from a single sample in a study of neurological immune-mediated disorders. MiXCR was run by TCRdb on the 5' RACE reads, yielding one entry per CDR3 protein. The data show nearly 45,000 distinct CDR3 sequences, 9.5% to 15% seen once. The sequencing sample was made of PBMCs. The receptors stem from a female donor in good health. The CDR3 runs from the conserved cysteine through the conserved F or W. A D gene is named only where the DNA matches it firmly. Clone size is shown for a subset of rows, as once, few, many or a class of expanded clone.

CDR3 length	clone size	D gene	V gene	J gene	CDR3 protein	CDR3 DNA
12	many	-	TRBV5-1	TRBJ2-6	CASRGGANVLTF	TGCGCCAGCAGGGGTGGGGCCAACGTCCTGACTTTC
16	-	TRBD2	TRBV7-3	TRBJ2-3	CASSPRTSGSADTQYF	TGTGCCAGCAGCCCGCGGACTAGCGGGAGTGCAGATACGCAGTATTTT
13	once	-	TRBV18	TRBJ2-5	CASSLQRGETQYF	TGTGCCAGCTCACTGCAAAGGGGTGAGACCCAGTACTTC
13	many	-	TRBV9	TRBJ2-7	CASSRQSSYEQYF	TGTGCCAGCAGCAGACAGAGCTCCTACGAGCAGTACTTC
15	few	-	TRBV27	TRBJ1-5	CASSRTHGSNQPQHF	TGTGCCAGCAGTCGAACACACGGTAGCAATCAGCCCCAGCATTTT
14	-	-	TRBV9	TRBJ1-5	CASSAVVDNQPQHF	TGTGCCAGCAGCGCCGTGGTTGACAATCAGCCCCAGCATTTT
15	many	-	TRBV5-1	TRBJ2-7	CASSPSGTEPYEQYF	TGCGCCAGCAGCCCCTCGGGGACGGAGCCCTACGAGCAGTACTTC
14	medium-sized	-	TRBV4-1	TRBJ1-1	CASSQDPGYTEAFF	TGCGCCAGCAGCCAAGACCCCGGGTACACTGAAGCTTTCTTT
12	-	-	TRBV5-5	TRBJ2-7	CASSQELYEQYF	TGTGCCAGCAGCCAAGAACTGTACGAGCAGTACTTC
16	few	TRBD1	TRBV6-6	TRBJ2-1	CASSKYRGGGYNEQFF	TGTGCCAGCAGTAAATACAGGGGTGGGGGATACAATGAGCAGTTCTTC
15	many	TRBD1	TRBV7-8	TRBJ2-7	CASSLGGQGLNEQYF	TGTGCCAGCAGCTTAGGAGGACAGGGGTTGAACGAGCAGTACTTC
16	-	-	TRBV5-1	TRBJ1-1	CASSLAVQGPHTEAFF	TGCGCCAGCAGCTTGGCCGTGCAGGGGCCCCACACTGAAGCTTTCTTT
18	many	TRBD1	TRBV7-8	TRBJ2-3	CASSRRQSYRGRPDTQYF	TGTGCCAGCAGCCGACGCCAAAGCTACAGGGGGCGACCAGATACGCAGTATTTT
16	many	TRBD2	TRBV3-1	TRBJ2-7	CASSQDLLAGVREQYF	TGTGCCAGCAGCCAAGATCTGCTAGCGGGGGTAAGGGAGCAGTACTTC
21	many	-	TRBV4-1	TRBJ1-1	CASSQEQPGRGLIRPGLEAFF	TGCGCCAGCAGCCAAGAACAACCGGGGAGGGGTCTAATCCGCCCGGGGCTAGAAGCTTTCTTT
16	many	-	TRBV4-2	TRBJ2-3	CASSQVSPGNTDTQYF	TGTGCCAGCAGCCAAGTTTCTCCGGGAAACACAGATACGCAGTATTTT
14	many	TRBD2	TRBV19	TRBJ2-5	CASSRGGLGETQYF	TGTGCCAGTAGCCGCGGGGGGTTGGGAGAGACCCAGTACTTC
16	many	-	TRBV3-1	TRBJ2-2	CASSQAEGMNTGELFF	TGTGCCAGCAGCCAAGCGGAGGGGATGAACACCGGGGAGCTGTTTTTT
16	medium-sized	TRBD2	TRBV27	TRBJ2-4	CASSPGTSSWKDIQYF	TGTGCCAGCAGTCCCGGGACTAGCTCTTGGAAAGACATTCAGTACTTC
15	many	-	TRBV3-1	TRBJ1-1	CASSQLLSGNTEAFF	TGTGCCAGCAGCCAACTTCTTTCTGGGAACACTGAAGCTTTCTTT
13	many	-	TRBV10-3	TRBJ1-1	CATSTVTNTEAFF	TGTGCCACCTCGACAGTAACGAACACTGAAGCTTTCTTT
17	many	TRBD1	TRBV6-6	TRBJ1-1	CASRSGQGATVNTEAFF	TGTGCCAGCAGATCTGGACAGGGGGCGACGGTGAACACTGAAGCTTTCTTT